This paragraph covers one T cell receptor (beta chain) sequence. Its antigen is unidentified. The sample comes from a study of T cells in Graves' hyperthyroidism and ophthalmopathy. Study-level findings and limits: Ophthalmopathy was distinguished from stable hyperthyroidism by 13 V-J signatures. Clonotypes that were expanded in thyroid above 0.001 mostly appeared in blood too.

Patients with uncontrolled infections, other autoimmune diseases, pregnancy or lactation were excluded. From less than 13 ml of fresh peripheral blood, PBMCs were isolated. The TCR beta CDR3 regions underwent amplification using RNA transcripts as the source. TCR CDR3 regions were first amplified by RT-PCR with HTBI primers. TCRdb re-analysed the multiplex PCR reads in MiXCR, keeping a single row per CDR3 protein. Found here are approximately 400,000 distinct CDR3 sequences, just under 15% of them singletons; the top ten hold 30% to 35%. V gave up 7 bases and J gave up 4 bases, with 16 bases separating them. The CDR3 has 14 amino acids.

This sequence joins TRBV12-3 or TRBV12-4 and TRBJ1-1; D perhaps matches TRBD1 (5 bases). Sequenced material: blood. The TCR sequence derives from a woman between 25 and 40 years old with Graves' hyperthyroidism. The CDR3 is CASIGGRLITEAFF. CDR3 sequence (DNA): TGTGCCAGCATCGGGGGACGTTTGATCACTGAAGCTTTCTTT.